This TCR beta chain is from a study of human T cells and chemical hapten exposure. This clonotype was detected a few times. From the RACE reads, TCRdb called clonotypes with MiXCR, one entry per CDR3 protein. Among some 200,000 distinct CDR3 sequences, under 25% were seen once, and the ten largest hold about 6.7%. Time point denoted: patch test 1, 2 weeks after DPC sensitization. Noted treatment: therapeutic diphenylcyclopropenone sensitization with weekly scalp DPC. This CDR3 contains 12 residues. V was trimmed by 5 bases and J by 3 bases, leaving 8 bases between them. The V gene's germline CDR1 is MNHEY and CDR2 SVGEGT.

The chain has TRBV6-2 or TRBV6-3 and TRBJ2-7; a possible D gene is TRBD1 (5 bases). The sequence came from a woman in her forties or fifties with alopecia areata. Some clones in this sample may be carry-over from other donors' samples. The specimen comprised whole blood, sampled in connection with sensitization to the hapten diphenylcyclopropenone (DPC). The CDR3 coding sequence is TGTGCCAGCAGTAACCAGGGCTACGAGCAGTACTTC. This sequence encodes CASSNQGYEQYF.